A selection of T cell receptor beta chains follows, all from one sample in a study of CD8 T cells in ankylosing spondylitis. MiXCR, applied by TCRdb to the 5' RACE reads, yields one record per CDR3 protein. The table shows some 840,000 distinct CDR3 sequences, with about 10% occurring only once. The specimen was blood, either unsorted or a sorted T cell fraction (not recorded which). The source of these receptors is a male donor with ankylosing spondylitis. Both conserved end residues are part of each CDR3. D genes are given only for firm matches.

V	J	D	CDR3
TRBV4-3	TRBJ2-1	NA	CASSPRGARSYNEQFF
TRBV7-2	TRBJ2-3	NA	CASSRGRFTDTQYF
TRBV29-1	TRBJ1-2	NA	CSTSVRGNYGYTF
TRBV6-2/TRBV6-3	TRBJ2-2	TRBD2	CASSFRTSGATNTGELFF
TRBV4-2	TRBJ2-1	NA	CASSQVGGQIYNEQFF
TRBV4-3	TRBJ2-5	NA	CASSQEWGSETQYF
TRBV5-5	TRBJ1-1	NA	CASSPTVGTEAFF
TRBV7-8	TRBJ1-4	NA	CASSALNRATNEKLFF
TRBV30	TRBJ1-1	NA	CAWSVWGYTEAFF
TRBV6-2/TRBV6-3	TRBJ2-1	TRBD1	CASSYQGTALNEQFF
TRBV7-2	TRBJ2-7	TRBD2	CASSTELAATYEQYF
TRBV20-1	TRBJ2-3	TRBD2	CSAPPGRGGPADTQYF
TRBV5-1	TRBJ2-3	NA	CASSPTGTKGDTQYF
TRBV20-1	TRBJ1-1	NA	CSARGLGGEAFF
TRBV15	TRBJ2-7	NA	CATSRDRMRQQYF
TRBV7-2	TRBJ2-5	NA	CASSLAQGQQETQYF
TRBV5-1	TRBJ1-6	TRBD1	CASRPGQGANSPLHF
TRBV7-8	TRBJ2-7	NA	CASSPARWGQWYEQYF
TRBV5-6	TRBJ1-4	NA	CASSLGPKVKLFF
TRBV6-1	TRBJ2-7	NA	CASSPQIGSPLEQYF
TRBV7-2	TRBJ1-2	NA	CASSKGSYGYTF
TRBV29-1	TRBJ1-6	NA	CSVEEDRNLHF
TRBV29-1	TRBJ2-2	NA	CSVYSGTSNTGELFF
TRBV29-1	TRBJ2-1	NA	CSVGQKTPRAPESYNEQFF
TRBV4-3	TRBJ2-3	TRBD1	CASSQRDRDQDTQYF
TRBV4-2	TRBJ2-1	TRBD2	CASSQGLAGLNEQFF
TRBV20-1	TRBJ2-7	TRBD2	CSARNLLAGVPDGKSSYEQYF
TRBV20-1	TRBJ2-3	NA	CSAKGAGHSTDTQYF
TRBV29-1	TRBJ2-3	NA	CSVGGQLSDTQYF
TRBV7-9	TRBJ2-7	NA	CASSHGAVSHYGQYF
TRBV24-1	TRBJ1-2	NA	CATSDGIRGYTF
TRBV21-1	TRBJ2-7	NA	CASTVAQGPQYEQYF
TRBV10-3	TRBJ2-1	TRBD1	CAISDRVSTYNEQFF
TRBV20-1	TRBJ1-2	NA	CSASSALKGGYTF